This T cell receptor (beta chain) was recorded in a study of T cell responses to AZD1222 COVID-19 vaccine. Study-level background: Pooling was applied to second doses at about 4 or about 12 weeks. Study-wide results and caveats: The donors showed a predominance of white British ancestry and of females, with possible underestimation of clonal diversity. There were vaccine-associated CD4 TCRs across spike, dominant at 160-218 and 743-854. Reportedly, nearly half the spike-specific TCRs target unmutated variant regions.

This CDR3 has 11 amino acids. The V end lost 3 bases, the J end lost 5 bases, and 4 bases lay between the germline ends. Some clones are missing from TCRdb's copy, which holds only in-frame ones; the method was immunoSEQ multiplex PCR. The data contain about 67,000 clones, approximately 81% of them singletons. This clone has just one count. Its antigen is undetermined. Sample: peripheral blood, taken on day 0 of AZD1222 vaccination. The gene calls are TRBV12-3 or TRBV12-4 and TRBJ2-5; D ambiguous. This sequence was found in an adult in good health. CDR3 DNA: TGTGCCAGCAGTTTGGCGGAGACCCAGTACTTC. It specifies CASSLAETQYF.